The 12 T cell receptor beta chains below come from one sample, sequenced in a study of spatial heterogeneity in lung cancer. Described time point: sample taken at primary tumor resection. One entry per CDR3 protein results from TCRdb running MiXCR on the 5' RACE reads. This table holds about 24,000 distinct CDR3 sequences, less than 3.5% found once. Sequencing used PBMCs, obtained at surgery. Source of these receptors: a female donor with early-stage non-small cell lung cancer.

This clonotype came up many times. V usage is TRBV7-6 and J usage is TRBJ2-7, with D possibly matching TRBD2 (5 bases). The V end lost 1 base, the J end lost 2 bases, and 6 bases lay between the germline ends. This CDR3 is 13 amino acids long. Germline values: CDR1 SGHVS, CDR2 FNYEAQ. The chain's CDR3 is CASSLGETYEQYF. The CDR3 DNA follows: TGTGCCAGCAGCTTAGGGGAGACCTACGAGCAGTACTTC.

V gene TRBV6-5 combines with J gene TRBJ2-4, with D perhaps matching TRBD1 (5 bases). The V and J ends lost 4 bases and 3 bases respectively, with 13 bases between them. The CDR3 has 15 residues. Germline V gene data show CDR1 as MNHEY and CDR2 as SVGAGI. The CDR3 region is CASSSPGQGKNIQYF. Here the CDR3 DNA reads TGTGCCAGCAGTTCCCCTGGACAAGGCAAAAACATTCAGTACTTC.

This clonotype was picked up many times. V is TRBV30 and J is TRBJ1-5; 8 bases align to TRBD1. Germline values: CDR1 GTSNPN, CDR2 SVGIG (reference sequence). Trimming took 4 bases from V and 6 from J; bases not matched to a gene: 5. The CDR3 sequence is 13 residues long. CDR3 amino acids: CAWTGGGGQPQHF. The CDR3 DNA follows: TGTGCCTGGACAGGGGGCGGCGGTCAGCCCCAGCATTTT.

A remark on this clonotype: This sequence may be a read error, since a much larger clone differs from it by one base. This rearrangement joins TRBV5-4 to TRBJ2-7; D uncertain. This CDR3 comprises 15 residues. Germline-derived CDR1 and CDR2 are SGHNT and YYREEE (reference sequence). For the CDR3, the DNA is TGTGCCAGCAGCTTGGGAGTAGTGAGGACCTACCAGCAGTACTTC. Encoded protein: CASSLGVVRTYQQYF.

This clonotype was seen at least ten times. This rearrangement joins TRBV11-2 to TRBJ2-7, with TRBD2 matching 14 bases. From germline, CDR1 is SGHAT and CDR2 FQNNGV. This CDR3 region has 15 residues. After removal of 5 bases from V and 6 bases from J, the junction contained 6 bases not matched to a gene. The CDR3 protein is CASSAGLAGVGEQYF. CDR3 nucleotide sequence: TGTGCCAGCAGCGCGGGACTAGCGGGAGTGGGCGAGCAGTACTTC.

The sample holds a few counts of this clonotype. The chain recombines TRBV13 with TRBJ2-3; no firm D call. Germline CDR1 and CDR2: PRHDT and FYEKMQ (reference sequence). The V end lost 5 bases, the J end lost 0 bases, and 21 bases lay between the germline ends. The CDR3 spans 18 residues. Written as DNA, the CDR3 is TGTGCCAGCAGCCCTTCGGTGTACCTAAGTGCGAGCACAGATACGCAGTATTTT. Translating gives CASSPSVYLSASTDTQYF.

This clonotype was picked up many times. The chain couples TRBV30 to TRBJ1-2, with D possibly TRBD1 on 6 matching bases. This CDR3 comprises 15 residues. V was clipped by 4 bases and J by 4 bases, with 19 bases between them. Germline V gives CDR1 GTSNPN, CDR2 SVGIG (reference sequence). The CDR3 sequence is CAWTPRGPRGYGYTF. DNA of the CDR3: TGTGCCTGGACCCCACGGGGGCCAAGAGGCTATGGCTACACCTTC.

This clonotype was observed at least ten times. The chain has TRBV7-9 and TRBJ2-1; D uncertain. Germline V CDR1 and CDR2: SEHNR, FQNEAQ (reference sequence). Trimming pared 2 bases from V and 7 bases from J, leaving 15 bases between. The CDR3 length is 15 residues. The CDR3 here is CASSLPAGRKNEQFF. The CDR3 DNA reads as TGTGCCAGCAGCTTACCGGCAGGTCGGAAAAATGAGCAGTTCTTC. Full variable domain (outside the CDR3, taken from reference TRBV7-9 and TRBJ2-1): DTGVSQNPRHKITKRGQNVTFRCDPISEHNRLYWYRQTLGQGPEFLTYFQNEAQLEKSRLLSDRFSAERPKGSFSTLEIQRTEQGDSAMYLCASSLPAGRKNEQFFGPGTRLTVL.

This clonotype has a handful of counts. The chain carries TRBV2 and TRBJ2-2; the D gene could be TRBD1 or TRBD2 (5 bases each). V was clipped by 7 bases and J by 4 bases, with 22 bases between them. The germline V gene has CDR1 SNHLY and CDR2 FYNNEI. The CDR3 totals 17 residues. The CDR3 is CASNPTLGTSTTGELFF. CDR3 bases: TGTGCCAGCAACCCGACCTTGGGGACCAGCACCACCGGGGAGCTGTTTTTT.

This clonotype was counted at least ten times. The chain joins TRBV5-1 to TRBJ2-1; D unresolved. Per the germline V gene, CDR1 is SGHRS and CDR2 is YFSETQ. This CDR3 is built from 17 residues. V was cut by 0 bases and J by 3 bases, with 16 bases left in between. CDR3 loop: CASSLDLQELVYNEQFF. The CDR3 DNA sequence: TGCGCCAGCAGCTTGGATCTGCAGGAATTAGTCTACAATGAGCAGTTCTTC.

The table lists this clonotype with many counts. This chain joins TRBV27 and TRBJ2-2; D perhaps matches TRBD1 (6 bases). Germline V CDR1 and CDR2: MNHEY, SMNVEV (reference sequence). Trimming cost V 2 bases and J 0 bases, with 13 bases left between them. The length of the CDR3 is 17 residues. Here the CDR3 DNA reads TGTGCCAGCAGTTTAGGTACAGGGAGCGCGAACACCGGGGAGCTGTTTTTT. Protein sequence: CASSLGTGSANTGELFF.

This clonotype was counted ten times or more. This sequence joins TRBV6-6 and TRBJ1-1; D not resolved. The germline gives CDR1 MNHNY, CDR2 SVGAGI (reference sequence). The length of the CDR3 is 11 residues. V lost 8 bases and J lost 0, with 4 bases in between. The CDR3 nucleotides are TGTGCCAGCGGCGTGAACACTGAAGCTTTCTTT. Encoded protein: CASGVNTEAFF.